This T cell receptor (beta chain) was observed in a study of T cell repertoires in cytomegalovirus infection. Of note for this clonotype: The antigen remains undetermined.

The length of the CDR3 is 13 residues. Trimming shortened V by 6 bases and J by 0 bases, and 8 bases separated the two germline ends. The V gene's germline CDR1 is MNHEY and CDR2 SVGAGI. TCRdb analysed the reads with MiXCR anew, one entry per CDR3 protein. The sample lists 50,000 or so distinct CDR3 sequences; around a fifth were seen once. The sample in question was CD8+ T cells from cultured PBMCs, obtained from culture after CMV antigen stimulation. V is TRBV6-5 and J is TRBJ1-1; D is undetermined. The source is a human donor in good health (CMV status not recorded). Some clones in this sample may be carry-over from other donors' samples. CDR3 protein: CASRRGLNTEAFF. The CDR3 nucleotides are TGTGCCAGCAGACGAGGATTGAACACTGAAGCTTTCTTT.